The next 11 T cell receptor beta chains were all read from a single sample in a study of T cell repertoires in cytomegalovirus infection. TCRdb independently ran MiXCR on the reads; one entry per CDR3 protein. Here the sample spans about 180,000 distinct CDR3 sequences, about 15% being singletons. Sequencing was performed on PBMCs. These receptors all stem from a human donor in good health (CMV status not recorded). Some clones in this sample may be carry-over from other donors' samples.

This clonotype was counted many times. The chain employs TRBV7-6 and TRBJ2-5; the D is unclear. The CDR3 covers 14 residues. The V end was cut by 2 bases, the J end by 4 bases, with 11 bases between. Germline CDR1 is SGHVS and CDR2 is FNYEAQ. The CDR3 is CASSLPGLSETQYF. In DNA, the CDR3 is TGTGCCAGCAGCTTACCCGGGCTGTCAGAGACCCAGTACTTC.

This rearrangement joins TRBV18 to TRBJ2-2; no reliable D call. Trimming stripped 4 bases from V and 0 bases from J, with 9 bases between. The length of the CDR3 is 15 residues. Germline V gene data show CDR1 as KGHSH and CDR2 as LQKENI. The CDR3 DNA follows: TGTGCCAGCTCACGCCTCAATGCGAACACCGGGGAGCTGTTTTTT. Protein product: CASSRLNANTGELFF.

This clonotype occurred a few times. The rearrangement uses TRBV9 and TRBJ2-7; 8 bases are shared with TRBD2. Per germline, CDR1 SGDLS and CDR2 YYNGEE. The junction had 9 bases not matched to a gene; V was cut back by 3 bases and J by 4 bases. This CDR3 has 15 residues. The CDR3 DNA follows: TGTGCCAGCAGCGCCCTGGGTAGCGGGAATTACGAGCAGTACTTC. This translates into CASSALGSGNYEQYF. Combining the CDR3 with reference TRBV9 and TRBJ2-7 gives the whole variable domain DSGVTQTPKHLITATGQRVTLRCSPRSGDLSVYWYQQSLDQGLQFLIQYYNGEERAKGNILERFSAQQFPDLHSELNLSSLELGDSALYFCASSALGSGNYEQYFGPGTRLTVT.

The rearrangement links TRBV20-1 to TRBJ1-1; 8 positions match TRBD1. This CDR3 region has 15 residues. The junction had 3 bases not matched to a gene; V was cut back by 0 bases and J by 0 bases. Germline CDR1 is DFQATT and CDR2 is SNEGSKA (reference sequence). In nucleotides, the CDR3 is TGCAGTGCTAGAGAGCCAGGGGGCATGAACACTGAAGCTTTCTTT. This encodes CSAREPGGMNTEAFF.

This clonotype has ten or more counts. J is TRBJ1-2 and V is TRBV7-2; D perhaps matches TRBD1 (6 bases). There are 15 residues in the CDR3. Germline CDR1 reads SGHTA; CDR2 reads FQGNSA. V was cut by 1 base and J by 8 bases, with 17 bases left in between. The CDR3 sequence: CASSLVSGESSGYTF. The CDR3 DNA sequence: TGTGCCAGCAGCTTAGTGTCAGGGGAGTCGTCGGGCTACACCTTC.

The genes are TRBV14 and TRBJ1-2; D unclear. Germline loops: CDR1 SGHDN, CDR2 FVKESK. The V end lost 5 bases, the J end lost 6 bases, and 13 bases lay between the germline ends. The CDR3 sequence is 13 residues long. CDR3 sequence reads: CASSKDPANGYTF. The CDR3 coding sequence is TGTGCCAGCAGCAAGGACCCAGCTAATGGCTACACCTTC.

This CDR3 is CSARDMLAGPDTQYF. CDR3 DNA sequence: TGCAGTGCTAGAGATATGCTAGCGGGCCCAGATACGCAGTATTTT. The chain is built from TRBV20-1 and TRBJ2-3, with 8 bases lining up with TRBD2. Germline values: CDR1 DFQATT, CDR2 SNEGSKA (reference sequence). Trimming cost V 0 bases and J 4 bases; bases outside gene matches: 6. The CDR3 runs 15 residues.

The CDR3 DNA reads as TGTGCCAGCAGCCCCAGAGTCTACGGGGAGCTGTTTTTT. Translated: CASSPRVYGELFF. The chain couples TRBV7-9 to TRBJ2-2; D remains unclear. The CDR3 totals 13 residues. V was clipped by 5 bases and J by 7 bases, with 11 bases between them. The germline CDR1 and CDR2 sequences are SEHNR and FQNEAQ (reference sequence). The variable domain in full, completed from reference TRBV7-9 and TRBJ2-2, reads DTGVSQNPRHKITKRGQNVTFRCDPISEHNRLYWYRQTLGQGPEFLTYFQNEAQLEKSRLLSDRFSAERPKGSFSTLEIQRTEQGDSAMYLCASSPRVYGELFFGEGSRLTVL.

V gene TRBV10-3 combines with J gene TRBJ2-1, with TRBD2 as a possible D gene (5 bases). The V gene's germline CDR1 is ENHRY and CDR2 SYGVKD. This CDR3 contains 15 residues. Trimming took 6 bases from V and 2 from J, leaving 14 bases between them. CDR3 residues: CAIRARSGTYNEQFF. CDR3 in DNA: TGTGCCATCAGAGCTAGGAGCGGAACCTACAATGAGCAGTTCTTC.

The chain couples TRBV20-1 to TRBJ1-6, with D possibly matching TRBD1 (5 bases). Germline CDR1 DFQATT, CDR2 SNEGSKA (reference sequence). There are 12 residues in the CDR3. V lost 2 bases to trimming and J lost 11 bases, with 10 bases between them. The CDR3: CSARRQGTPLHF. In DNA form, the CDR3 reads TGCAGTGCTAGACGGCAGGGCACACCCCTCCACTTT.

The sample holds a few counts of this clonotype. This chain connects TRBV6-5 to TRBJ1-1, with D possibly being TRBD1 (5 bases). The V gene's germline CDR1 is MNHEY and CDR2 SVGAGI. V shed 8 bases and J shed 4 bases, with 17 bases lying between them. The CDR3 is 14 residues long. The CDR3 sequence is CASAAQGRGTEAFF. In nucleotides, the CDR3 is TGTGCCAGCGCTGCTCAGGGTAGAGGCACTGAAGCTTTCTTT.